This T cell receptor (beta chain) was documented in a study of cytomegalovirus exposure and HLA in healthy donors. Germline V gives CDR1 MNHNS, CDR2 SASEGT. Between the trimmed V and J ends, which lost 3 bases and 3 bases, there was a span of 8 bases. CDR3 length equals 13 residues. This clone was seen a single time. Its antigen remains unidentified. A multiplex PCR was run with 60 Vbeta primers and 13 Jbeta primers. Assay used: immunoSEQ multiplex PCR; TCRdb lists only in-frame clones, some missing. Of 100,000 to 150,000 clones listed, roughly three quarters were seen once; the top ten hold 1.5%. Study results and caveats: The study listed approximately 160 cytomegalovirus-associated TCR beta chains. Researchers reported from a later analysis that most CMV-associated TCR beta chains appeared HLA-restricted.

The source material was PBMCs. J is TRBJ2-5 and V is TRBV6-1; D possibly corresponds to TRBD2 (5 bases). This sequence originates from a woman aged 18-35 years in good health and CMV-seronegative. The DNA for the CDR3 is TGTGCCAGCAGTGATGACGGGGAAGAGACCCAGTACTTC. Its translation: CASSDDGEETQYF.